What follows are 27 T cell receptor beta chains derived from one specimen sequenced in a study of Ad26.COV2.S vaccination and SARS-CoV-2 variants. Sequenced by immunoSEQ multiplex PCR; TCRdb stores in-frame clones only, minus some. The top ten clones hold approximately 51% of a sample with 40,000 to 55,000 clones, approximately 80% of them seen once. The sample consisted of peripheral blood, taken after recovery from COVID-19. Receptors were obtained from a human donor who had recovered from COVID-19.

The chain couples TRBV3-1 (or the pseudogene TRBV3-2) to TRBJ1-1; TRBD1 agrees at 8 bases. The CDR3 extends over 13 amino acids. With 5 bases clipped from V and 4 bases from J, the junction kept 3 bases outside the gene matches. CDR1 and CDR2 (germline): LGHDT, YNNKEL (reference sequence). CDR3 loop: CASSLGTGTEAFF. The CDR3 bases are TGTGCCAGCAGCTTGGGGACAGGCACTGAAGCTTTCTTT.

This chain connects TRBV6-5 to TRBJ2-1, with D perhaps TRBD1 or TRBD2 (5 bases each). V lost 6 bases, J lost 7 bases, and 16 bases lay in between. This CDR3 is 14 amino acids long. Germline lookup yields CDR1 MNHEY and CDR2 SVGAGI. The CDR3 loop is CASSSGTTANEQFF. The DNA of the CDR3 is TGTGCCAGCAGCTCCGGGACGACGGCGAATGAGCAGTTCTTC.

The genes are TRBV10-1 and TRBJ2-3; D is undetermined. Trimming cost V 6 bases and J 4 bases, with 14 bases left between them. Germline CDR1 and CDR2: WNHNN and SYGVQD (reference sequence). CDR3 length: 14 residues. The DNA for the CDR3 is TGCGCCAGCAGCACGGACGGAGACGCAGATACGCAGTATTTT. Protein: CASSTDGDADTQYF.

The genes are TRBV7-6 and TRBJ2-1; 8 nucleotides align to TRBD1. V was clipped by 1 base and J by 0 bases; unmatched bases: 11. CDR1 and CDR2 from the germline V gene are SGHVS and FNYEAQ. The CDR3 totals 19 residues. The CDR3 loop reads CASSLEARGPPSSYNEQFF. The CDR3 DNA reads as TGTGCCAGCAGCTTAGAGGCCAGGGGGCCGCCGAGCTCCTACAATGAGCAGTTCTTC.

The chain is built from TRBV30 and TRBJ1-5, with D perhaps TRBD1 (6 bases). The CDR3 totals 16 residues. Germline assignment: CDR1 GTSNPN and CDR2 SVGIG (reference sequence). Trimming removed 0 bases at V and 3 bases at J, with 15 bases between. The CDR3 coding sequence is TGTGCCTGGAGTGTGAGTGGGGGGCGGATCAATCAGCCCCAGCATTTT. Its translation is CAWSVSGGRINQPQHF.

The chain recombines TRBV27 with TRBJ2-5; 7 bases agree with TRBD2. Germline V gene lookup returns CDR1 MNHEY and CDR2 SMNVEV (reference sequence). V lost 0 bases, J lost 5 bases, and 6 bases stayed unmatched. This CDR3 spans 15 amino acids. The CDR3, as DNA: TGTGCCAGCAGTTTATCCGCGGGGGTACACGAGACCCAGTACTTC. It translates to CASSLSAGVHETQYF.

The chain employs TRBV7-2 and TRBJ1-3; no firm D call. Trimming pared 8 bases from V and 0 bases from J, leaving 17 bases between. CDR3 length equals 16 residues. The germline gives CDR1 SGHTA, CDR2 FQGNSA. The CDR3 loop is CASAVAGPISGNTIYF. CDR3 in DNA: TGTGCCAGCGCCGTAGCCGGACCGATCTCTGGAAACACCATATATTTT.

The chain joins TRBV29-1 to TRBJ1-2; 9 nucleotides match TRBD1. J was trimmed by 2 bases and V by 6 bases; bases with no gene match: 10. Looked up from germline, CDR1 is SQVTM and CDR2 is ANQGSEA. This CDR3 is 15 amino acids long. The CDR3 nucleotides are TGCAGCGTGGCTACAGGGGGCGAGTCGAACTATGGCTACACCTTC. It is translated as CSVATGGESNYGYTF.

The genes are TRBV5-5 and TRBJ1-1, with unresolved D. V lost 6 bases and J 1 base, leaving 13 bases between the germline ends. Germline V gives CDR1 SGHKS, CDR2 YYEKEE (reference sequence). CDR3 length: 14 amino acids. This chain's CDR3 is CASTPWAPNTEAFF. Here the CDR3 DNA reads TGTGCCAGCACCCCTTGGGCCCCGAACACTGAAGCTTTCTTT.

The chain combines TRBV6-5 with TRBJ1-6, with a weak D call TRBD1 (5 bases). In germline, CDR1 is MNHEY, CDR2 SVGAGI. The CDR3 is 15 amino acids. Trimming took 5 bases from V and 5 from J, leaving 13 bases between them. The CDR3 is CASSPRPRDNSPLHF. The DNA of the CDR3 is TGTGCCAGCAGTCCCCGACCCAGGGATAATTCACCCCTCCACTTT.

The chain employs TRBV21-1 and TRBJ2-1; the table's TRBD2 call for D was not verified on the DNA. TRBV21-1 constitutes a pseudogene. The CDR3 contains 19 residues. The CDR3 DNA follows: TGTGCCAGCAGCGAAGGACTAGCGGGGGCGCAAAGCTCCTACAATGAGCAGTTCTTC. This gives the protein CASSEGLAGAQSSYNEQFF.

This clone was seen a few times. The rearrangement links TRBV6-4 to TRBJ2-1; 8 bases map to TRBD2. The germline V gene encodes CDR1 MRHNA and CDR2 SNTAGT. The CDR3 runs 15 residues. Trimming removed 3 bases from V and 7 bases from J; junction bases left unmatched: 8. The CDR3 DNA reads TGTGCCAGCAGTGATCGGACGGGAGGGGAGAATGAGCAGTTCTTC. As protein: CASSDRTGGENEQFF.

The chain combines TRBV10-1 with TRBJ1-1, with D possibly matching TRBD1 (6 bases). With 3 bases removed from V and 11 bases from J, the gap between germline ends came to 22 bases. Germline loops: CDR1 WNHNN, CDR2 SYGVQD (reference sequence). The CDR3 sequence is 15 residues long. Here the CDR3 DNA reads TGCGCCAGCAGTGACCCCCGGGGGGACACGTCGACGGCTTTCTTT. Amino acids: CASSDPRGDTSTAFF.

The sample holds one count of this clone. The chain couples TRBV5-6 to TRBJ2-2; the D gene is possibly TRBD2 (5 bases). V lost 6 bases and J 7 bases, leaving 16 bases between the germline ends. The CDR3 is 14 residues long. CDR1 and CDR2 from the germline V gene are SGHDT and YYEEEE. The CDR3 nucleotides are TGTGCCAGCAACGCGGGCCTGGGGAGCGGGGAGCTGTTTTTT. As protein: CASNAGLGSGELFF.

V and J are TRBV9 and TRBJ1-4; 8 bases agree with TRBD1. The trim removed 3 bases at V and 6 bases at J, leaving 7 bases unmatched. This CDR3 is 15 amino acids long. Per the germline V gene, CDR1 is SGDLS and CDR2 is YYNGEE. The DNA for the CDR3 is TGTGCCAGCAGCGCGATCGGACAGGGTTATGAAAAACTGTTTTTT. Amino acids: CASSAIGQGYEKLFF.

This clone was seen just once. This chain links TRBV28 with TRBJ1-5; D is perhaps TRBD1 (5 bases). V was cut by 3 bases and J by 4 bases, with 10 bases left in between. CDR3 size: 14 residues. Germline CDR1 is MDHEN and CDR2 is SYDVKM. CDR3 sequence reads: CASSLSGGNQPQHF. CDR3 DNA sequence: TGTGCCAGCAGTTTGTCCGGGGGGAATCAGCCCCAGCATTTT.

The CDR3 sequence: CASSLRQGLTGELFF. In nucleotides, the CDR3 is TGTGCCAGCAGTTTAAGACAGGGACTCACCGGGGAGCTGTTTTTT. V is TRBV27 and J is TRBJ2-2; tentative D call: TRBD1 (7 bases). The CDR3 runs 15 residues. Germline V CDR1 and CDR2: MNHEY, SMNVEV (reference sequence). V lost 2 bases, J lost 4 bases, and 11 bases lay in between.

The rearrangement uses TRBV28 and TRBJ1-5, with D tentatively TRBD1 (6 bases). The CDR3 extends over 19 amino acids. Germline values: CDR1 MDHEN, CDR2 SYDVKM. V lost 4 bases and J lost 5, with 27 bases in between. CDR3 sequence (DNA): TGTGCCAGCAGTTCCCCTCCTTGGACAGACCCGGTGATGGATCAGCCCCAGCATTTT. Translated: CASSSPPWTDPVMDQPQHF.

The chain carries TRBV9 and TRBJ2-1; D is unclear. The ends were cut back, 0 bases at V and 4 bases at J, with 5 bases in the middle. Germline CDR1 reads SGDLS; CDR2 reads YYNGEE. This CDR3 spans 13 amino acids. The CDR3 here is CASSVGPYNEQFF. CDR3 in DNA: TGTGCCAGCAGCGTAGGACCGTACAATGAGCAGTTCTTC.

The V call is TRBV14, the J call TRBJ2-3; D gene uncertain. The germline CDR1 and CDR2 sequences are SGHDN and FVKESK. Deletions cut 4 bases from V and 1 base from J, with 6 bases between. This CDR3 is 13 amino acids long. The CDR3 here is CASSPFGTDTQYF. CDR3 in DNA: TGTGCCAGCAGCCCCTTCGGCACAGATACGCAGTATTTT.

A single count supports this clone. V gene TRBV4-2 combines with J gene TRBJ2-6; D unresolved. Germline V gives CDR1 LGHNA, CDR2 YNFKEQ. The V and J ends lost 0 bases and 1 base respectively, with 7 bases between them. The CDR3 is made up of 16 amino acids. The CDR3 is CASSQEARSGANVLTF. As DNA, the CDR3 is TGTGCCAGCAGCCAAGAAGCCAGGTCTGGGGCCAACGTCCTGACTTTC.

The rearrangement joins TRBV5-8 to TRBJ1-4; D is possibly TRBD1 (5 bases). Germline V gene sequence: CDR1 SGHTS, CDR2 YDEGEE. The CDR3 length is 17 residues. V gave up 0 bases and J gave up 5 bases, with 17 bases separating them. CDR3 region: CASSLDGTFSANEKLFF. CDR3 in DNA: TGTGCCAGCAGCTTGGACGGGACCTTTTCCGCGAATGAAAAACTGTTTTTT.

This sequence joins TRBV7-9 and TRBJ1-4; D gene ambiguous. The CDR3 has 12 residues. V lost 6 bases to trimming and J lost 10 bases, with 12 bases between them. Germline CDR1 reads SEHNR; CDR2 reads FQNEAQ (reference sequence). The chain's CDR3 is CASSFDLGKLFF. Here the CDR3 DNA reads TGTGCCAGCAGTTTCGACTTGGGAAAACTGTTTTTT.

This chain uses TRBV5-6 with TRBJ2-2, with a tentative D call TRBD1 (6 bases). In germline, CDR1 is SGHDT, CDR2 YYEEEE. V lost 3 bases, J lost 8 bases, and 11 bases lay in between. The CDR3 sequence is 13 residues long. In DNA, the CDR3 is TGTGCCAGCAGCTCCCTCGACAGGGGGGAGCTGTTTTTT. Translation: CASSSLDRGELFF.

This clone was found once. The chain has TRBV3-1 (or the pseudogene TRBV3-2) and TRBJ2-2, with D hard to call. The CDR3 is 15 amino acids. Trimming left V 1 base short and J 3 bases short, with 9 bases between. The germline V gene has CDR1 LGHDT and CDR2 YNNKEL (reference sequence). The CDR3 here is CASSQAAVYTGELFF. The CDR3 DNA sequence: TGTGCCAGCAGCCAAGCGGCAGTTTACACCGGGGAGCTGTTTTTT.

This clone was recorded a few times. The CDR3 region is CAISDEALVTSRTGELFF. The CDR3 DNA reads as TGTGCCATCAGTGACGAGGCCCTCGTCACGTCCCGTACCGGGGAGCTGTTTTTT. The chain combines TRBV10-3 with TRBJ2-2; no clear D. Trimming removed 3 bases from V and 5 bases from J, with 22 bases in between. Germline values: CDR1 ENHRY, CDR2 SYGVKD. The CDR3 length is 18 residues.

The chain links TRBV30 to TRBJ1-1; D unresolved. Trimming took 3 bases from V and 10 from J, leaving 15 bases between them. This CDR3 comprises 12 residues. CDR1 and CDR2 (germline): GTSNPN, SVGIG (reference sequence). The chain's CDR3 is CAWSPVLQLAFF. CDR3 nucleotide sequence: TGTGCCTGGAGCCCTGTTCTCCAATTAGCTTTCTTT.